The 22 T cell receptor beta chains below all came from one sample that was sequenced in a study of T cells after yellow fever vaccination. Via MiXCR, TCRdb re-called the 5' RACE reads, giving one row per CDR3 protein. This sample yields 250,000 or so distinct CDR3 sequences, of which approximately 3.8% are seen a single time; about a fifth belongs to the top ten. The sequences come from PBMCs, collected 15 days after the yellow fever booster vaccination. The receptors were gathered from a young man who received the YFV17D yellow fever vaccine.

This clonotype has at least ten counts. This chain uses TRBV9 with TRBJ2-5, with D possibly TRBD2 on 6 matching bases. The CDR3 covers 16 residues. Per the germline V gene, CDR1 is SGDLS and CDR2 is YYNGEE. V was trimmed by 6 bases and J by 1 base, leaving 19 bases between them. The CDR3 DNA is TGTGCCAGCACAAAAAGTGGGGCGGGGAGCCAAGAGACCCAGTACTTC. Residues: CASTKSGAGSQETQYF.

This clonotype has at least ten counts. J is TRBJ1-2 and V is TRBV10-3; the match to TRBD1 covers 7 bases. CDR1 ENHRY and CDR2 SYGVKD come from the germline V gene. Trimming cost V 6 bases and J 7 bases; bases outside gene matches: 8. This CDR3 region has 13 residues. The CDR3 reads CAIRRQGSSGYTF. In DNA, the CDR3 is TGTGCCATCAGACGACAGGGAAGCTCTGGCTACACCTTC.

There are many counts of this clonotype. CDR3 in amino acids: CASSPDRFTETQYF. CDR3 nucleotide sequence: TGTGCCAGCAGCCCTGACCGGTTCACGGAGACCCAGTACTTC. V usage is TRBV5-5 and J usage is TRBJ2-5, with D hard to call. Germline V CDR1 and CDR2: SGHKS, YYEKEE (reference sequence). The CDR3 extends over 14 amino acids. V shed 4 bases and J shed 5 bases, with 15 bases lying between them.

In this sample, this clonotype turned up many times. V usage is TRBV4-2 and J usage is TRBJ1-5; TRBD1 might be the D (5 bases). The CDR3 spans 15 residues. V shed 4 bases and J shed 3 bases, with 13 bases lying between them. Germline lookup yields CDR1 LGHNA and CDR2 YNFKEQ. The CDR3 spells CASSRAEGPNQPQHF. The CDR3 DNA follows: TGTGCCAGCAGCCGAGCCGAGGGACCCAATCAGCCCCAGCATTTT.

This clonotype was seen ten or more times. This chain connects TRBV6-6 to TRBJ2-4, with D uncertain. CDR1 and CDR2 (germline): MNHNY, SVGAGI (reference sequence). V lost 5 bases, J lost 2 bases, and 13 bases lay in between. The CDR3 has 15 residues. Written as DNA, the CDR3 is TGTGCCAGCAGTGGGATAGGGCGATCCAAAAACATTCAGTACTTC. Translating gives CASSGIGRSKNIQYF.

In this sample, this clonotype turned up many times. This chain uses TRBV5-4 with TRBJ2-7; D perhaps matches TRBD1 (5 bases). Trimming left V 6 bases short and J 4 bases short, with 14 bases between. The CDR3 has 13 amino acids. Germline loops: CDR1 SGHNT, CDR2 YYREEE (reference sequence). For the CDR3, the DNA is TGTGCCAGCAACATAAGTCCAGGGTACGAGCAGTACTTC. Its protein is CASNISPGYEQYF.

There are many counts of this clonotype. The gene calls are TRBV6-4 and TRBJ1-1, with TRBD1 matching 9 bases. CDR3 length: 14 residues. CDR1 and CDR2 (germline): MRHNA, SNTAGT. V lost 8 bases, J lost 5 bases, and 9 bases stayed unmatched. The CDR3 reads CASRAWTGDTEAFF. Here the CDR3 DNA reads TGTGCCAGCCGAGCGTGGACAGGGGATACTGAAGCTTTCTTT.

This clonotype was recorded at least ten times. The genes are TRBV12-3 or TRBV12-4 and TRBJ2-5, with 7 nucleotides matching TRBD2. The V segment lost 6 bases and the J segment 5 bases; nucleotides outside the gene matches: 18. This CDR3 spans 17 amino acids. CDR3 sequence reads: CASSLKAGLGAVETQYF. The CDR3 DNA reads as TGTGCCAGCAGCCTGAAAGCGGGACTGGGAGCCGTGGAGACCCAGTACTTC.

This clonotype was seen many times. The rearrangement joins TRBV7-9 to TRBJ2-2; D is perhaps TRBD1 or TRBD2 (5 bases each). The CDR3 extends over 11 amino acids. Germline V gene data show CDR1 as SEHNR and CDR2 as FQNEAQ (reference sequence). The germline V and J ends were trimmed by 5 bases and 9 bases, with 7 bases remaining between them. The CDR3 spells CASSPGRELFF. CDR3 nucleotides: TGTGCCAGCAGCCCGGGACGGGAGCTGTTTTTT.

This clonotype was seen repeatedly, ten times or more. The chain links TRBV7-2 to TRBJ2-5; tentatively, D is TRBD1 or TRBD2 (5 bases each). Germline-derived CDR1 and CDR2 are SGHTA and FQGNSA. V lost 2 bases and J 5 bases, leaving 9 bases between the germline ends. The CDR3 covers 13 residues. The CDR3 DNA is TGTGCCAGCAGCTTATGGGGCGGGGAGACCCAGTACTTC. Translated, it gives CASSLWGGETQYF.

At least ten counts were recorded for this clonotype. The J gene is TRBJ1-1, the V gene TRBV12-3 or TRBV12-4, with 7 bases aligning to TRBD1. V lost 2 bases to trimming and J lost 7 bases; unmatched junction nucleotides: 4. The CDR3 consists of 13 residues. The CDR3 protein is CASSLRGGGEAFF. In nucleotides, the CDR3 is TGTGCCAGCAGTTTAAGAGGGGGCGGTGAAGCTTTCTTT.

This clonotype occurred a few times. The chain is built from TRBV27 and TRBJ1-5; TRBD1 aligns across 10 bases. Germline V gene data show CDR1 as MNHEY and CDR2 as SMNVEV (reference sequence). The CDR3 has 15 amino acids. The junction had 13 bases not matched to a gene; V was cut back by 8 bases and J by 9 bases. CDR3 sequence: CASGGGQGVIRPQHF. Written as DNA, the CDR3 is TGTGCCAGCGGCGGAGGACAGGGGGTTATCCGGCCCCAGCATTTT.

This clonotype was detected many times. The V and J genes are TRBV30 and TRBJ2-3, with D hard to call. The germline gives CDR1 GTSNPN, CDR2 SVGIG (reference sequence). This CDR3 is built from 13 residues. V was trimmed by 1 base and J by 2 bases, leaving 7 bases between them. The CDR3 is CAWSAGFTDTQYF. For the CDR3, the DNA is TGTGCCTGGAGTGCGGGCTTCACAGATACGCAGTATTTT. Full variable domain (rest looked up from reference TRBV30 and TRBJ2-3): SQTIHQWPATLVQPVGSPLSLECTVEGTSNPNLYWYRQAAGRGLQLLFYSVGIGQISSEVPQNLSASRPQDRQFILSSKKLLLSDSGFYLCAWSAGFTDTQYFGPGTRLTVL.

This clonotype was detected ten times or more. This chain links TRBV14 with TRBJ1-2, with D hard to call. Germline V lookup: CDR1 SGHDN, CDR2 FVKESK. The CDR3 has 16 amino acids. V was cut by 2 bases and J by 2 bases, with 15 bases left in between. DNA of the CDR3: TGTGCCAGCAGCCAATTTCTACAGAACGGCAACTATGGCTACACCTTC. It translates to CASSQFLQNGNYGYTF.

There are many counts of this clonotype. The chain uses TRBV5-1 and TRBJ1-4, with no clear D. The CDR3 has 13 amino acids. The V gene's germline CDR1 is SGHRS and CDR2 YFSETQ. Trimming cost V 4 bases and J 0 bases, with 4 bases left between them. CDR3 sequence: CASSTTTNEKLFF. DNA of the CDR3: TGCGCCAGCAGCACTACAACTAATGAAAAACTGTTTTTT.

This clonotype was counted ten times or more. The J gene is TRBJ2-6, the V gene TRBV20-1; no clear D gene. From germline, CDR1 is DFQATT and CDR2 SNEGSKA (reference sequence). The V gene lost 2 bases and the J gene lost 0 bases, with 5 bases spanning the gap. CDR3 size: 14 residues. The CDR3: CSARSSSGANVLTF. The CDR3 DNA is TGCAGTGCTAGATCTTCCTCTGGGGCCAACGTCCTGACTTTC.

This clonotype has a count of ten or more. This sequence joins TRBV15 and TRBJ2-7; D is perhaps TRBD1 (6 bases). In germline, CDR1 is LNHNV, CDR2 YYDKDF (reference sequence). The CDR3 consists of 13 residues. Trimming removed 5 bases from V and 2 bases from J, with 10 bases in between. CDR3 amino acids: CATSRKGAYEQYV. CDR3 coding DNA: TGTGCCACCAGCCGTAAGGGGGCCTACGAGCAGTACGTC.

The sample holds many counts of this clonotype. The J gene is TRBJ1-1, the V gene TRBV4-1, with TRBD1 matching 8 bases. The CDR3 runs to 16 residues. J gave up 0 bases and V 1 base, and 4 bases lay outside the gene matches. The germline V gene has CDR1 MGHRA and CDR2 YSYEKL. The CDR3 reads CASSQADRVMNTEAFF. The CDR3 DNA reads TGCGCCAGCAGCCAAGCGGACAGGGTTATGAACACTGAAGCTTTCTTT.

This clonotype was detected many times. The chain links TRBV4-1 to TRBJ2-4; D is perhaps TRBD1 or TRBD2 (5 bases each). Germline lookup yields CDR1 MGHRA and CDR2 YSYEKL. This CDR3 region has 16 residues. V lost 0 bases, J lost 0 bases, and 9 bases lay in between. CDR3 sequence: CASSQEWGLAKNIQYF. In DNA form, the CDR3 reads TGCGCCAGCAGCCAAGAGTGGGGGTTAGCCAAAAACATTCAGTACTTC.

This clonotype was counted at least ten times. The V and J genes are TRBV4-2 and TRBJ2-4; 8 nucleotides align to TRBD2. This CDR3 spans 16 amino acids. CDR1 LGHNA and CDR2 YNFKEQ come from the germline V gene. V trimming: 4 bases; J trimming: 1 base; junction bases outside the gene matches: 6. In DNA form, the CDR3 reads TGTGCCAGCAGCCTTGGGAGCGGGGGTGCCAAAAACATTCAGTACTTC. Residues: CASSLGSGGAKNIQYF.

This clonotype has a count of ten or more. The chain combines TRBV12-3 or TRBV12-4 with TRBJ1-2; 9 nucleotides line up with TRBD1. The J segment lost 4 bases and the V segment lost 3 bases, leaving 9 bases of the junction unmatched. The CDR3 is made up of 16 amino acids. The CDR3 nucleotides read TGTGCCAGCAGTTTTGGGACAGGGAAGGGGCCCTATGGCTACACCTTC. This codes for CASSFGTGKGPYGYTF.

Ten or more counts support this clonotype. This sequence joins TRBV12-3 or TRBV12-4 and TRBJ2-1, with D hard to call. CDR3 length: 17 amino acids. V was clipped by 2 bases and J by 7 bases, with 21 bases between them. The CDR3 nucleotides are TGTGCCAGCAGTTTATCTCCCTTGGGCAGTCGGTCGAATGAGCAGTTCTTC. It encodes CASSLSPLGSRSNEQFF.